The 20 T cell receptor beta chains below were found in one sample sequenced in a study of naive and memory T cell subsets. Ligated cDNA underwent four rounds of PCR with nested alpha and beta constant region primers and SP2. TCRdb re-called the UMI-ligation and nested PCR reads with MiXCR, one entry per CDR3 protein. The sample contains some 30,000 distinct CDR3 sequences, about 6.2% of which appear only once. Treatment noted: skin biopsy from PPD injection site in Mantoux-positive individual. The library had UMIs added by 3' ligation of an oligonucleotide to TCR cDNA. The sequences come from skin, collected from a tuberculin skin test site. All receptors derive from an adult in good health.

This chain joins TRBV20-1 and TRBJ1-2, with D hard to call. In germline, CDR1 is DFQATT, CDR2 SNEGSKA (reference sequence). The V gene lost 4 bases and the J gene lost 8 bases, with 11 bases spanning the gap. The CDR3 has 11 residues. CDR3 loop: CSAIANRGYTF. CDR3 coding DNA: TGCAGTGCTATTGCTAATAGGGGCTACACCTTC.

Comment on this clonotype: This may arise from a read error, as a much more abundant clone is one base away. V usage is TRBV7-6 and J usage is TRBJ2-7, with D uncertain. This CDR3 comprises 15 residues. V was trimmed by 3 bases and J by 4 bases, leaving 16 bases between them. Germline values: CDR1 SGHVS, CDR2 FNYEAQ. The CDR3 coding sequence is TGTGCCAGCAGCTTTTGTGGGTGTCTCTTTTACGAGCAGTACTTC. This codes for CASSFCGCLFYEQYF.

Comments on this clonotype: This may be a read error, as it is one base from a much larger clone. The genes are TRBV7-9 and TRBJ2-7; D possibly corresponds to TRBD1 (6 bases). CDR3 length: 11 residues. V lost 6 bases and J 6 bases, leaving 9 bases between the germline ends. Germline V gives CDR1 SEHNR, CDR2 FQNEAQ (reference sequence). As DNA, the CDR3 is TGTGCCAGCAGTCAAGGGGGCGAGCAGTACTTC. This translates into CASSQGGEQYF.

This clonotype has only a few counts. The chain recombines TRBV6-5 with TRBJ2-2; 16 positions match TRBD2. The J segment lost 5 bases and the V segment lost 6 bases, leaving 6 bases of the junction unmatched. The CDR3 runs to 17 residues. Germline CDR1 is MNHEY and CDR2 is SVGAGI. The CDR3 DNA reads TGTGCCAGCAGCGGGACTAGCGGGGGGGCTGGGACCGGGGAGCTGTTTTTT. Translation gives CASSGTSGGAGTGELFF.

This clonotype was detected many times. The chain carries TRBV29-1 and TRBJ2-7, with TRBD1 matching over 11 bases. Germline assignment: CDR1 SQVTM and CDR2 ANQGSEA. The V and J ends lost 6 bases and 3 bases, in that order; junction bases with no gene match: 4. This CDR3 has 13 residues. The DNA for the CDR3 is TGCAGCGTAGGCGGGACAGGGGGCTACGAGCAGTACTTC. This codes for CSVGGTGGYEQYF.

The rearrangement uses TRBV2 and TRBJ1-2; the D is unclear. Per germline, CDR1 SNHLY and CDR2 FYNNEI. This CDR3 has 13 residues. V lost 3 bases, J lost 0 bases, and 5 bases lay in between. CDR3 bases: TGTGCCAGCAGTGATATCGCTAACTATGGCTACACCTTC. Amino acids: CASSDIANYGYTF.

This clonotype was counted at least ten times. The genes are TRBV28 and TRBJ2-7, with D perhaps matching TRBD2 (6 bases). CDR1 and CDR2 from the germline V gene are MDHEN and SYDVKM. The CDR3 is 13 residues long. V was clipped by 6 bases and J by 1 base, with 10 bases between them. The CDR3 coding sequence is TGTGCCAGCAGACCGGGAGAATCCTACGAGCAGTACTTC. This translates into CASRPGESYEQYF.

Relative to its sample, this clonotype is medium-sized. The chain is built from TRBV7-9 and TRBJ2-1, with no clear D. V lost 4 bases, J lost 9 bases, and 10 bases lay in between. Germline V gives CDR1 SEHNR, CDR2 FQNEAQ (reference sequence). This CDR3 is 12 amino acids long. CDR3 loop: CASSSGFLEQFF. DNA of the CDR3: TGTGCCAGCAGCTCAGGATTTCTTGAGCAGTTCTTC.

The chain links TRBV5-1 to TRBJ1-1; no clear D. V gave up 1 base and J gave up 1 base, with 5 bases separating them. Germline-derived CDR1 and CDR2 are SGHRS and YFSETQ. The length of the CDR3 is 13 residues. The CDR3 region is CASSLIGNTEAFF. The CDR3 DNA reads as TGCGCCAGCAGCTTGATAGGGAACACTGAAGCTTTCTTT.

This clonotype showed up many times. This rearrangement joins TRBV28 to TRBJ2-1; no clear D. The CDR3 spans 17 residues. Trimming took off 2 bases at V and 0 bases at J, with 14 bases between the two ends. Germline V CDR1 and CDR2: MDHEN, SYDVKM. CDR3 loop: CASSLDPPGSSYNEQFF. In DNA form, the CDR3 reads TGTGCCAGCAGTTTAGACCCGCCAGGAAGCTCCTACAATGAGCAGTTCTTC.

This clonotype was counted at least ten times. The CDR3: CATSSWTSGSEQFF. The CDR3 coding sequence is TGTGCCACCAGCAGCTGGACCAGCGGGAGCGAGCAGTTCTTC. V usage is TRBV15 and J usage is TRBJ2-1; 8 bases map to TRBD2. The CDR3 totals 14 residues. The trim removed 3 bases at V and 10 bases at J, leaving 8 bases unmatched. Germline V gene lookup returns CDR1 LNHNV and CDR2 YYDKDF (reference sequence). The variable domain in full, with the rest retrieved from reference TRBV15 and TRBJ2-1, is DAMVIQNPRYQVTQFGKPVTLSCSQTLNHNVMYWYQQKSSQAPKLLFHYYDKDFNNEADTPDNFQSRRPNTSFCFLDIRSPGLGDTAMYLCATSSWTSGSEQFFGPGTRLTVL.

This clonotype was seen ten or more times. The chain uses TRBV6-5 and TRBJ1-1, with a weak D call TRBD1 (6 bases). The germline gives CDR1 MNHEY, CDR2 SVGAGI. The CDR3 spans 14 residues. Trimming took off 2 bases at V and 5 bases at J, with 12 bases between the two ends. The CDR3 DNA follows: TGTGCCAGCAGTTACGGGGGGCGTATAACTGAAGCTTTCTTT. As protein: CASSYGGRITEAFF.

The V call is TRBV6-2 or TRBV6-3, the J call TRBJ2-7, with TRBD2 matching over 9 bases. V trimming: 4 bases; J trimming: 3 bases; junction bases outside the gene matches: 10. Germline V gene lookup returns CDR1 MNHEY and CDR2 SVGEGT. The CDR3 contains 16 residues. CDR3 coding DNA: TGTGCCAGCAGTTCCGTGCAGCGGGGGGCCGACTACGAGCAGTACTTC. This sequence encodes CASSSVQRGADYEQYF.

The table lists this clonotype with many counts. This rearrangement joins TRBV6-6 to TRBJ1-1, with D possibly matching TRBD1 (5 bases). There are 14 residues in the CDR3. The germline CDR1 and CDR2 sequences are MNHNY and SVGAGI (reference sequence). Between the trimmed V and J ends, which lost 1 base and 8 bases, there was a span of 14 bases. DNA for the CDR3: TGTGCCAGCAGTTACTTCGGGACGGCAGACGAAGCTTTCTTT. Translated, it gives CASSYFGTADEAFF.

This clonotype has ten or more counts. V usage is TRBV19 and J usage is TRBJ1-1; 7 bases are shared with TRBD1. The trim removed 3 bases at V and 8 bases at J, leaving 9 bases unmatched. The germline V gene has CDR1 LNHDA and CDR2 SQIVND (reference sequence). The CDR3 sequence is 14 residues long. The CDR3 DNA is TGTGCCAGTAGTATTCCGGGACAGAGTTCCGAAGCTTTCTTT. It is translated as CASSIPGQSSEAFF.

This clonotype was observed many times. This rearrangement joins TRBV6-5 to TRBJ2-4, with D perhaps TRBD1 (7 bases). Trimming took off 2 bases at V and 0 bases at J, with 17 bases between the two ends. The CDR3 runs to 18 residues. Looked up from germline, CDR1 is MNHEY and CDR2 is SVGAGI. For the CDR3, the DNA is TGTGCCAGCAGTTACGGGGTTGGAGGGGGCGAAGCCAAAAACATTCAGTACTTC. It specifies CASSYGVGGGEAKNIQYF.

A few counts support this clonotype. The chain uses TRBV19 and TRBJ2-2, with TRBD2 matching over 11 bases. CDR3 length: 19 residues. J gave up 0 bases and V 3 bases, and 9 bases lay outside the gene matches. Germline values: CDR1 LNHDA, CDR2 SQIVND (reference sequence). In DNA form, the CDR3 reads TGTGCCAGTAGTATCGTGACTAGCGGGGTTTCGACGAACACCGGGGAGCTGTTTTTT. It specifies CASSIVTSGVSTNTGELFF.

This clonotype was seen ten or more times. The chain joins TRBV7-9 to TRBJ2-7; the match to TRBD1 covers 11 bases. Trimming removed 2 bases from V and 7 bases from J; junction bases left unmatched: 7. CDR1 is SEHNR and CDR2 is FQNEAQ in the germline V gene (reference sequence). The CDR3 loop spans 15 amino acids. The CDR3 reads CASSLSRTGGDEQYF. In DNA, the CDR3 is TGTGCCAGCAGCTTATCCCGGACAGGGGGCGATGAGCAGTACTTC.

This clonotype is medium-sized. The chain carries TRBV3-1 and TRBJ2-5; 7 bases are a match to TRBD1. V lost 7 bases to trimming and J lost 3 bases; unmatched junction nucleotides: 8. Germline V gives CDR1 LGHDT, CDR2 YNNKEL (reference sequence). This CDR3 comprises 14 residues. CDR3 sequence reads: CASTQRGLEETQYF. The CDR3 DNA follows: TGTGCCAGCACCCAGAGGGGGCTCGAAGAGACCCAGTACTTC.

The chain is built from TRBV12-3 or TRBV12-4 and TRBJ1-1; D is uncertain. Between the trimmed V and J ends, which lost 3 bases and 3 bases, there was a span of 11 bases. The CDR3 runs 14 residues. As DNA, the CDR3 is TGTGCCAGCAGTTTCCGGGATTTATACACTGAAGCTTTCTTT. Its protein is CASSFRDLYTEAFF.